The entry below describes one T cell receptor (beta chain). Antigen specificity is unknown. The data derive from a study of T cell responses to AZD1222 COVID-19 vaccine. The study's findings and limits: Females made up more of the donors, who were largely white British, and clonal diversity may have come out too low. Spike-spanning, vaccine-associated CD4 TCRs were dominant at 160-218 and 743-854. Nearly half of spike-specific TCRs reportedly target variant regions that are unmutated in the B.1.351 and B.1.1.7 variants.

The CDR3 contains 14 residues. CDR1 is SEHNR and CDR2 is FQNEAQ in the germline V gene (reference sequence). Trimming shortened V by 3 bases and J by 7 bases, and 15 bases separated the two germline ends. Sequenced by immunoSEQ multiplex PCR; TCRdb stores in-frame clones only, minus some. Of some 200,000 clones listed, 88% are singletons. Pooling covered second doses at about 4 or about 12 weeks. The sequenced sample was peripheral blood, obtained 28 days after the second AZD1222 dose. This sequence originates from an adult who received the AZD1222 COVID-19 vaccine. The rearrangement links TRBV7-9 to TRBJ2-5; no reliable D call. CDR3 coding DNA: TGTGCCAGCAGCTTTGCAGGACCGGCGCGGACCCAGTACTTC. Its protein product is CASSFAGPARTQYF.